This T cell receptor beta chain came from a study of cytomegalovirus exposure and HLA in healthy donors. Notes on the study in general: There were reportedly fewer N-insertions in an Asian-associated ancestry cluster than the roughly 700-donor mean, in a later analysis. Later on, a genetic analysis was performed. It linked a missense variant in DCLRE1C with V- and J-gene trimming of TCR beta. The study reported that TCR beta sequences accurately predicted HLA-A and HLA-B alleles in most subjects.

It was with 60 Vbeta and 13 Jbeta primers that the PCR ran. Only in-frame clones appear in the TCRdb table, and some are missing; sequencing was by immunoSEQ multiplex PCR. The profile shows around 200,000 clones, 65% to 80% of them singletons. Concerning this clone itself: As yet, its antigen is unknown.

The TCR comes from a man younger than 45 in good health and CMV-seropositive. The sequenced material came from PBMCs.

The CDR3 here is CASSLNADNEQFF. The CDR3 bases are TGTGCCAGCAGCTTAAACGCGGACAATGAGCAGTTCTTC. The V call is TRBV7-3, the J call TRBJ2-1; unclear D gene. The CDR3 extends over 13 amino acids. V dropped 1 base and J dropped 5 bases, with 6 bases sitting between them. CDR1 SGHTA and CDR2 FQGTGA come from the germline V gene. The full variable domain, completed using reference TRBV7-3 and TRBJ2-1, is GAGVSQTPSNKVTEKGKYVELRCDPISGHTALYWYRQSLGQGPEFLIYFQGTGAADDSGLPNDRFFAVRPEGSVSTLKIQRTERGDSAVYLCASSLNADNEQFFGPGTRLTVL.